These T cell receptor beta chains were read from a single sample in a study of blood T cell repertoires in COVID-19. Repertoires were generated with immunoSEQ multiplex PCR, while TCRdb's copy carries only in-frame clones and drops some. This table holds around 430,000 clones, around 89% found once. Material: peripheral blood. The receptors here all came from a woman in her forties or fifties with COVID-19, enrolled during active disease. Both conserved end residues are part of each CDR3. Each record gives: J gene, D gene, clone size, V gene, CDR3 protein, CDR3 DNA. The D gene is left open where the match is weak. The size field is filled for only some rows; it gives once, few, many or a size class.

j_gene: TRBJ2-3; d_gene: NA; abundance: NA; v_gene: TRBV3-1/TRBV3-2; CDR3aa: CASSLMVLSTDTQYF; CDR3nt: TGTGCCAGCAGCCTGATGGTACTGAGCACAGATACGCAGTATTTT
j_gene: TRBJ1-2; d_gene: NA; abundance: NA; v_gene: TRBV25-1; CDR3aa: CASSESGFPYGYTF; CDR3nt: TGTGCCAGCAGTGAATCGGGGTTCCCCTATGGCTACACCTTC
j_gene: TRBJ2-5; d_gene: TRBD1; abundance: NA; v_gene: TRBV18; CDR3aa: CASSGPDRAQETQYF; CDR3nt: TGTGCCAGCTCAGGACCGGACAGGGCGCAAGAGACCCAGTACTTC
j_gene: TRBJ2-3; d_gene: NA; abundance: NA; v_gene: TRBV29-1; CDR3aa: CSVGALRGTDTQYF; CDR3nt: TGCAGCGTTGGGGCCTTGAGGGGCACAGATACGCAGTATTTT
j_gene: TRBJ2-4; d_gene: TRBD1; abundance: once; v_gene: TRBV28; CDR3aa: CASSWTGGANIQYF; CDR3nt: TGTGCCAGCAGTTGGACAGGGGGCGCCAACATTCAGTACTTC
j_gene: TRBJ2-3; d_gene: NA; abundance: NA; v_gene: TRBV19; CDR3aa: CATLTGDTQYF; CDR3nt: TGTGCCACCTTGACAGGAGATACGCAGTATTTT
j_gene: TRBJ2-3; d_gene: NA; abundance: NA; v_gene: TRBV5-6; CDR3aa: CASADPSSADTQYF; CDR3nt: TGTGCCAGCGCAGACCCGTCCAGCGCTGATACGCAGTATTTT
j_gene: TRBJ2-3; d_gene: NA; abundance: NA; v_gene: TRBV7-9; CDR3aa: CASSVQAQPDTQYF; CDR3nt: TGTGCCAGCAGCGTACAGGCTCAGCCAGATACGCAGTATTTT
j_gene: TRBJ1-4; d_gene: TRBD1; abundance: NA; v_gene: TRBV6-1; CDR3aa: CASSGDGTATNEKLFF; CDR3nt: TGTGCCAGCAGTGGAGACGGGACAGCAACTAATGAAAAACTGTTTTTT
j_gene: TRBJ1-2; d_gene: TRBD1; abundance: NA; v_gene: TRBV18; CDR3aa: CASTFGTGGADYGYTF; CDR3nt: TGTGCCAGCACCTTCGGGACAGGGGGCGCTGACTATGGCTACACCTTC
j_gene: TRBJ1-6; d_gene: NA; abundance: NA; v_gene: TRBV5-5; CDR3aa: CASSPELSPYNSPLHF; CDR3nt: TGTGCCAGCAGCCCCGAGCTAAGTCCCTATAATTCACCCCTCCACTTT
j_gene: TRBJ1-2; d_gene: NA; abundance: NA; v_gene: TRBV2; CDR3aa: CASSDIPKEGYTF; CDR3nt: TGTGCCAGCTCGGACATTCCCAAGGAGGGCTACACCTTC
j_gene: TRBJ2-3; d_gene: TRBD2; abundance: NA; v_gene: TRBV28; CDR3aa: CASSLYLSGSGGNTQYF; CDR3nt: TGTGCCAGCAGTTTATATTTGTCGGGTAGCGGGGGGAATACGCAGTATTTT
j_gene: TRBJ2-7; d_gene: TRBD2; abundance: once; v_gene: TRBV19; CDR3aa: CASSVWGGESGYEQYF; CDR3nt: TGTGCCAGTAGTGTCTGGGGGGGGGAAAGTGGCTACGAGCAGTACTTC
j_gene: TRBJ1-2; d_gene: TRBD1; abundance: once; v_gene: TRBV9; CDR3aa: CASSVDTGVDGYTF; CDR3nt: TGTGCCAGCAGCGTAGATACAGGGGTGGATGGCTACACCTTC
j_gene: TRBJ1-1; d_gene: NA; abundance: NA; v_gene: TRBV7-3; CDR3aa: CASSFAGGNTEAFF; CDR3nt: TGTGCCAGCAGCTTCGCCGGCGGGAACACTGAAGCTTTCTTT
j_gene: TRBJ2-2; d_gene: TRBD1; abundance: NA; v_gene: TRBV2; CDR3aa: CASRDRGTGELFF; CDR3nt: TGTGCCAGCAGGGACAGGGGCACCGGGGAGCTGTTTTTT
j_gene: TRBJ2-2; d_gene: TRBD2; abundance: NA; v_gene: TRBV5-1; CDR3aa: CATKGGTSGTGELFF; CDR3nt: TGCGCCACTAAAGGTGGGACTAGCGGAACCGGGGAGCTGTTTTTT
j_gene: TRBJ1-1; d_gene: NA; abundance: NA; v_gene: TRBV6-5; CDR3aa: CASRARQESTEAFF; CDR3nt: TGTGCCAGCAGAGCAAGACAGGAGAGCACTGAAGCTTTCTTT
j_gene: TRBJ2-6; d_gene: TRBD1; abundance: NA; v_gene: TRBV4-1; CDR3aa: CASSHPIGGQGTSGANVLTF; CDR3nt: TGCGCCAGCAGCCACCCCATTGGGGGACAGGGGACCTCTGGGGCCAACGTCCTGACTTTC
j_gene: TRBJ1-2; d_gene: NA; abundance: few; v_gene: TRBV9; CDR3aa: CASSVAPGDGYTF; CDR3nt: TGTGCCAGCAGCGTAGCGCCGGGGGATGGCTACACCTTC
j_gene: TRBJ2-1; d_gene: TRBD2; abundance: NA; v_gene: TRBV9; CDR3aa: CASSYSGGPSAEQFF; CDR3nt: TGTGCCAGCAGCTACAGCGGGGGCCCTAGTGCTGAGCAGTTCTTC
j_gene: TRBJ2-3; d_gene: TRBD1; abundance: NA; v_gene: TRBV5-1; CDR3aa: CASSPETGGSDTQYF; CDR3nt: TGCGCCAGCAGCCCCGAGACAGGGGGGTCAGATACGCAGTATTTT
j_gene: TRBJ2-7; d_gene: TRBD2; abundance: NA; v_gene: TRBV18; CDR3aa: CASSPRALSTSGRYEQYF; CDR3nt: TGTGCCAGCTCACCACGAGCGCTCTCGACTAGCGGGCGCTACGAGCAGTACTTC
j_gene: TRBJ2-1; d_gene: TRBD2; abundance: NA; v_gene: TRBV2; CDR3aa: CASLSGGSYNEQFF; CDR3nt: TGTGCCAGCCTTAGCGGGGGCTCCTACAATGAGCAGTTCTTC
j_gene: TRBJ2-5; d_gene: TRBD2; abundance: NA; v_gene: TRBV30; CDR3aa: CAWSRGLAGEQETQYF; CDR3nt: TGTGCCTGGAGTAGGGGGCTAGCGGGGGAACAAGAGACCCAGTACTTC
j_gene: TRBJ1-2; d_gene: NA; abundance: NA; v_gene: TRBV25-1; CDR3aa: CASSAYGNYYGYTF; CDR3nt: TGTGCCAGCAGTGCGTACGGGAACTACTATGGCTACACCTTC
j_gene: TRBJ1-1; d_gene: NA; abundance: NA; v_gene: TRBV5-1; CDR3aa: CASSLVWGRGTEAFF; CDR3nt: TGCGCCAGCAGCTTGGTTTGGGGGAGGGGAACTGAAGCTTTCTTT
j_gene: TRBJ1-1; d_gene: NA; abundance: NA; v_gene: TRBV19; CDR3aa: CASRPIQGPYTEAFF; CDR3nt: TGTGCCAGTAGGCCGATCCAGGGGCCATACACTGAAGCTTTCTTT
j_gene: TRBJ1-1; d_gene: NA; abundance: NA; v_gene: TRBV6-5; CDR3aa: CASSREVGLSTEAFF; CDR3nt: TGTGCCAGCAGTAGGGAGGTGGGTTTGAGCACTGAAGCTTTCTTT
j_gene: TRBJ2-2; d_gene: TRBD2; abundance: NA; v_gene: TRBV9; CDR3aa: CASSTPLGETSGTGELFF; CDR3nt: TGTGCCAGCAGCACACCTCTGGGGGAGACTAGCGGCACCGGGGAGCTGTTTTTT
j_gene: TRBJ2-7; d_gene: NA; abundance: NA; v_gene: TRBV7-9; CDR3aa: CASSSVEGPYEQYF; CDR3nt: TGTGCCAGCAGCTCCGTGGAGGGCCCCTACGAGCAGTACTTC
j_gene: TRBJ1-1; d_gene: NA; abundance: once; v_gene: TRBV7-9; CDR3aa: CASSPQGTEAFF; CDR3nt: TGTGCCAGCAGCCCCCAGGGGACTGAAGCTTTCTTT
j_gene: TRBJ1-2; d_gene: NA; abundance: NA; v_gene: TRBV10-2; CDR3aa: CASSESGAAGLIGYTF; CDR3nt: TGCGCCAGCAGTGAGTCAGGGGCGGCAGGGCTGATTGGCTACACCTTC
j_gene: TRBJ1-2; d_gene: NA; abundance: NA; v_gene: TRBV19; CDR3aa: CASSIDLLRATYGYTF; CDR3nt: TGTGCCAGTAGTATAGATCTATTGCGGGCGACCTATGGCTACACCTTC
j_gene: TRBJ2-3; d_gene: TRBD2; abundance: NA; v_gene: TRBV15; CDR3aa: CATSREKGGTGDRQYF; CDR3nt: TGTGCCACCAGCAGAGAAAAGGGAGGGACGGGGGATAGGCAGTATTTT
j_gene: TRBJ2-1; d_gene: TRBD2; abundance: NA; v_gene: TRBV19; CDR3aa: CASSIAGGGGEQFF; CDR3nt: TGTGCCAGTAGTATAGCAGGCGGGGGAGGTGAGCAGTTCTTC
j_gene: TRBJ1-2; d_gene: TRBD1; abundance: few; v_gene: TRBV6-6; CDR3aa: CASSPEDRGIYGYTF; CDR3nt: TGTGCCAGCAGTCCCGAGGACAGGGGAATCTATGGCTACACCTTC
j_gene: TRBJ1-1; d_gene: NA; abundance: NA; v_gene: TRBV11-3; CDR3aa: CASSSNSGSTEAFF; CDR3nt: TGTGCCAGCAGCTCCAACAGTGGTAGCACTGAAGCTTTCTTT
j_gene: TRBJ2-5; d_gene: NA; abundance: NA; v_gene: TRBV30; CDR3aa: CAWTSQETQYF; CDR3nt: TGTGCCTGGACCTCCCAAGAGACCCAGTACTTC
j_gene: TRBJ2-3; d_gene: TRBD1; abundance: NA; v_gene: TRBV4-2; CDR3aa: CASSPDRDGDTQYF; CDR3nt: TGTGCCAGCAGCCCTGACAGGGATGGGGATACGCAGTATTTT
j_gene: TRBJ2-3; d_gene: TRBD1; abundance: NA; v_gene: TRBV5-1; CDR3aa: CASSVRQGVDTQYF; CDR3nt: TGCGCCAGCAGCGTGCGACAGGGCGTAGATACGCAGTATTTT
j_gene: TRBJ2-2; d_gene: NA; abundance: NA; v_gene: TRBV18; CDR3aa: CASSPDSSGTGELFF; CDR3nt: TGTGCCAGCTCACCGGACAGCTCGGGGACCGGGGAGCTGTTTTTT
j_gene: TRBJ2-7; d_gene: TRBD1; abundance: NA; v_gene: TRBV5-6; CDR3aa: CASSSTGPGDEQYF; CDR3nt: TGTGCCAGCAGCTCGACAGGGCCCGGGGACGAGCAGTACTTC
j_gene: TRBJ2-7; d_gene: NA; abundance: NA; v_gene: TRBV6-5; CDR3aa: CASRSDGVSYEQYF; CDR3nt: TGTGCCAGCAGAAGCGACGGGGTCTCCTACGAGCAGTACTTC
j_gene: TRBJ1-2; d_gene: TRBD1; abundance: NA; v_gene: TRBV28; CDR3aa: CASRFQGDYGYTF; CDR3nt: TGTGCCAGCAGGTTCCAGGGGGACTATGGCTACACCTTC
j_gene: TRBJ2-1; d_gene: NA; abundance: once; v_gene: TRBV7-2; CDR3aa: CASSLPDNEQFF; CDR3nt: TGTGCCAGCAGCTTACCGGACAATGAGCAGTTCTTC
j_gene: TRBJ2-2; d_gene: TRBD2; abundance: NA; v_gene: TRBV24-1; CDR3aa: CATEEAGGIGELFF; CDR3nt: TGTGCCACGGAAGAAGCGGGGGGGATCGGGGAGCTGTTTTTT
j_gene: TRBJ1-2; d_gene: TRBD1; abundance: NA; v_gene: TRBV6-5; CDR3aa: CATSGGRGVYGYTF; CDR3nt: TGTGCCACCTCAGGGGGTCGAGGGGTCTATGGCTACACCTTC
j_gene: TRBJ1-1; d_gene: NA; abundance: NA; v_gene: TRBV30; CDR3aa: CAWSTSTANTEAFF; CDR3nt: TGTGCCTGGAGTACTTCGACAGCTAACACTGAAGCTTTCTTT
j_gene: TRBJ2-1; d_gene: NA; abundance: once; v_gene: TRBV4-1; CDR3aa: CASSQDWQASYNEQFF; CDR3nt: TGCGCCAGCAGCCAAGATTGGCAGGCCTCCTACAATGAGCAGTTCTTC
j_gene: TRBJ2-3; d_gene: NA; abundance: NA; v_gene: TRBV2; CDR3aa: CASSERSGGTDTQYF; CDR3nt: TGTGCCAGCAGTGAACGTTCCGGGGGAACAGATACGCAGTATTTT
j_gene: TRBJ2-3; d_gene: NA; abundance: NA; v_gene: TRBV24-1; CDR3aa: CATSDTTTGPLGTDTQYF; CDR3nt: TGTGCCACCAGTGATACAACGACAGGTCCATTGGGGACAGATACGCAGTATTTT
j_gene: TRBJ1-1; d_gene: NA; abundance: many; v_gene: TRBV29-1; CDR3aa: CSANGQTNTEAFF; CDR3nt: TGCAGCGCAAACGGACAGACGAACACTGAAGCTTTCTTT